The 23 T cell receptor beta chains given below trace back to one sample, sequenced in a study of STAT5B mutations in CD4+ large granular lymphocyte leukemia. Profiled with immunoSEQ multiplex PCR; TCRdb holds only in-frame clones, not every one. This sample has about 35,000 clones, with roughly two thirds found just once. Sequenced material: CD4+ T cells from blood buffy coats. These receptors originate from a human donor in good health.

The J gene is TRBJ2-3, the V gene TRBV14; D might be TRBD2 (5 bases). The V gene lost 4 bases and the J gene lost 2 bases, with 10 bases spanning the gap. The CDR3 is made up of 14 amino acids. Germline CDR1 and CDR2: SGHDN and FVKESK. This CDR3 reads CASSRRRDTDTQYF. DNA of the CDR3: TGTGCCAGCAGCCGTCGCCGGGACACAGATACGCAGTATTTT.

The table lists this clone with a count of one. This chain joins TRBV5-1 and TRBJ2-5; weak D call: TRBD2 (7 bases). Trimming took 4 bases from V and 5 from J, leaving 18 bases between them. CDR3 length equals 15 residues. The germline gives CDR1 SGHRS, CDR2 YFSETQ. CDR3 bases: TGCGCCAGCAGCCGAACGGACGGGGGGCTGGAGACCCAGTACTTC. Its translation: CASSRTDGGLETQYF.

The chain uses TRBV7-2 and TRBJ1-2; D remains unclear. The CDR3 is 16 amino acids. Germline V gene data show CDR1 as SGHTA and CDR2 as FQGNSA. V dropped 0 bases and J dropped 7 bases, with 18 bases sitting between them. CDR3: CASSLAFGIDRGGYTF. The CDR3 coding sequence is TGTGCCAGCAGCTTAGCGTTCGGGATAGACCGCGGTGGCTACACCTTC.

V is TRBV15 and J is TRBJ1-4; 8 bases fit TRBD1. The CDR3 has 15 amino acids. The V and J ends lost 3 bases and 8 bases, in that order; junction bases with no gene match: 8. The germline V gene encodes CDR1 LNHNV and CDR2 YYDKDF (reference sequence). The chain's CDR3 is CATSSTGTGGEKLFF. The CDR3 bases are TGTGCCACCAGCAGCACCGGGACAGGTGGGGAAAAACTGTTTTTT. Combining the CDR3 with reference TRBV15 and TRBJ1-4 gives the whole variable domain DAMVIQNPRYQVTQFGKPVTLSCSQTLNHNVMYWYQQKSSQAPKLLFHYYDKDFNNEADTPDNFQSRRPNTSFCFLDIRSPGLGDTAMYLCATSSTGTGGEKLFFGSGTQLSVL.

The chain couples TRBV10-3 to TRBJ2-2; 7 bases fit TRBD2. CDR3 length: 19 residues. Germline V lookup: CDR1 ENHRY, CDR2 SYGVKD. J was trimmed by 0 bases and V by 0 bases; bases with no gene match: 10. CDR3 DNA: TGTGCCATCAGTGAGTCGAGAGGGAGGGCGGCAACGAACACCGGGGAGCTGTTTTTT. Encoded protein: CAISESRGRAATNTGELFF.

This sequence joins TRBV6-5 and TRBJ1-2, with 9 positions matching TRBD1. Germline trimming cut 8 bases from V and 5 bases from J; bases unmatched to any gene: 6. Germline V gives CDR1 MNHEY, CDR2 SVGAGI. This CDR3 comprises 13 residues. The CDR3 here is CASHGQGLYGYTF. The CDR3 DNA reads as TGTGCCAGCCACGGACAGGGGCTTTATGGCTACACCTTC.

V usage is TRBV7-9 and J usage is TRBJ2-3; 10 nucleotides align to TRBD1. Germline V gene data show CDR1 as SEHNR and CDR2 as FQNEAQ (reference sequence). The CDR3 spans 15 residues. V dropped 4 bases and J dropped 2; count of bases not matched to a gene: 3. The CDR3 reads CASSSDRGLTDTQYF. The CDR3 DNA sequence: TGTGCCAGCAGCTCCGACAGGGGGCTCACAGATACGCAGTATTTT.

This clone was detected a few times. V is TRBV11-2 and J is TRBJ1-2, with 9 bases lining up with TRBD1. Germline-derived CDR1 and CDR2 are SGHAT and FQNNGV. V shed 0 bases and J 4 bases; nucleotides not matched to a gene: 15. This CDR3 spans 19 amino acids. CDR3 DNA sequence: TGTGCCAGCAGCTTAGACGCACTCGGGACAGGGTTCGTCGGCTATGGCTACACCTTC. Residues: CASSLDALGTGFVGYGYTF.

This clone was detected only a few times. V and J are TRBV7-8 and TRBJ1-2; D is perhaps TRBD1 (6 bases). With 4 bases removed from V and 5 bases from J, the gap between germline ends came to 17 bases. CDR1 and CDR2 (germline): SGHVS, FQNEAQ. This CDR3 spans 15 amino acids. CDR3 in DNA: TGTGCCAGCAGCTCCGGGACAAGACTTCTATATGGCTACACCTTC. Protein product: CASSSGTRLLYGYTF.

This clone has a handful of counts. The gene calls are TRBV11-2 and TRBJ1-2; D unclear. V was pared by 6 bases and J by 1 base, with 9 bases between. This CDR3 has 13 residues. The germline CDR1 and CDR2 sequences are SGHAT and FQNNGV. In nucleotides, the CDR3 is TGTGCCAGCAGTCAAAATCTTAACTATGGCTACACCTTC. Amino acids: CASSQNLNYGYTF.

The chain carries TRBV5-1 and TRBJ2-7; D gene unclear. This CDR3 is 14 amino acids long. Trimming shortened V by 4 bases and J by 2 bases, and 13 bases separated the two germline ends. Per germline, CDR1 SGHRS and CDR2 YFSETQ. The CDR3 nucleotides are TGCGCCAGCAGCCCCCCCACGAGTGCCTACGAGCAGTACTTC. This translates into CASSPPTSAYEQYF.

This clone was counted only a few times. The chain combines TRBV4-1 with TRBJ1-4, with D possibly being TRBD1 (5 bases). The CDR3 extends over 14 amino acids. With 3 bases removed from V and 6 bases from J, the gap between germline ends came to 11 bases. From germline, CDR1 is MGHRA and CDR2 YSYEKL. CDR3 nucleotide sequence: TGCGCCAGCAGCCAGGTACAGGTGGATGAAAAACTGTTTTTT. It translates to CASSQVQVDEKLFF.

V gene TRBV20-1 combines with J gene TRBJ1-1; D ambiguous. The CDR3 spans 11 residues. V lost 3 bases to trimming and J lost 1 base, with 3 bases between them. Germline V CDR1 and CDR2: DFQATT, SNEGSKA (reference sequence). The CDR3 loop is CSARGNTEAFF. CDR3 DNA sequence: TGCAGTGCTAGGGGGAACACTGAAGCTTTCTTT.

The V gene is TRBV25-1, the J gene TRBJ1-6; perhaps TRBD1 as D (5 bases). Germline lookup yields CDR1 MGHDK and CDR2 SYGVNS. This CDR3 comprises 17 residues. Trimming shortened V by 7 bases and J by 7 bases, and 23 bases separated the two germline ends. The CDR3, as DNA: TGTGCCAGCAACCCCGAGGGCGGGGGTTACGGCAATTCACCCCTCCACTTT. Protein product: CASNPEGGGYGNSPLHF.

This chain joins TRBV5-1 and TRBJ2-1, with 13 bases that match TRBD2. V lost 4 bases and J lost 7; bases outside the gene matches: 14. Germline-derived CDR1 and CDR2 are SGHRS and YFSETQ. The CDR3 runs 18 residues. The CDR3 spells CASSALPGLAGSGNEQFF. CDR3 bases: TGCGCCAGCAGCGCGTTACCGGGACTAGCGGGGTCCGGTAATGAGCAGTTCTTC.

The chain recombines TRBV27 with TRBJ2-1, with TRBD2 identical over 10 bases. The ends lost 3 bases at V and 6 bases at J; junction bases unmatched: 5. The germline gives CDR1 MNHEY, CDR2 SMNVEV (reference sequence). The CDR3 totals 15 residues. CDR3 residues: CASSFQRGGPNEQFF. In DNA, the CDR3 is TGTGCCAGCAGTTTCCAGCGGGGGGGCCCCAATGAGCAGTTCTTC.

V usage is TRBV9 and J usage is TRBJ1-6; no clear D. Between the trimmed V and J ends, which lost 5 bases and 2 bases, there was a span of 14 bases. This CDR3 is 16 amino acids long. CDR1 and CDR2 from the germline V gene are SGDLS and YYNGEE. CDR3 sequence: CASSLNQTPYNSPLHF. The CDR3 DNA reads TGTGCCAGCAGTCTAAATCAGACACCCTATAATTCACCCCTCCACTTT.

A remark on this clone: One end of the junction fails to match germline, which may point to a read error. V usage is TRBV6-1 and J usage is TRBJ1-1; D may be TRBD1 (5 bases). The CDR3 covers 13 residues. Germline V lookup: CDR1 MNHNS, CDR2 SASEGT. CDR3 residues: CASSELGGTGAFF. Here the CDR3 DNA reads TGTGCCAGCAGTGAACTCGGGGGGACTGGAGCTTTCTTT.

The gene calls are TRBV7-2 and TRBJ2-7; 11 bases match TRBD2. V was clipped by 6 bases and J by 2 bases; unmatched bases: 6. Germline values: CDR1 SGHTA, CDR2 FQGNSA. The CDR3 is made up of 15 amino acids. The CDR3 DNA is TGTGCCAGCAGTCCTAGCGGGGGGCGGCCCTACGAGCAGTACTTC. Residues: CASSPSGGRPYEQYF.

The gene calls are TRBV2 and TRBJ2-3; D unresolved. Germline loops: CDR1 SNHLY, CDR2 FYNNEI. The CDR3 covers 12 residues. The V and J ends lost 1 base and 8 bases respectively, with 7 bases between them. The CDR3 spells CASSEEVGTQYF. In nucleotides, the CDR3 is TGTGCCAGCAGTGAAGAAGTAGGTACGCAGTATTTT.

This clone was counted between two and nine times. The V gene is TRBV5-4, the J gene TRBJ2-7, with D hard to call. The CDR3 sequence is 14 residues long. Germline-derived CDR1 and CDR2 are SGHNT and YYREEE (reference sequence). V lost 7 bases and J lost 1, with 15 bases in between. The CDR3: CASHPASGSYEQYF. The CDR3 region has the DNA TGTGCCAGCCATCCGGCGTCCGGGTCCTACGAGCAGTACTTC.

The chain is built from TRBV5-1 and TRBJ2-5, with 12 positions matching TRBD2. CDR1 SGHRS and CDR2 YFSETQ come from the germline V gene. V dropped 3 bases and J dropped 2; count of bases not matched to a gene: 2. The CDR3 spans 15 residues. The CDR3 sequence: CASSSGLAGQETQYF. For the CDR3, the DNA is TGCGCCAGCAGCTCCGGACTAGCGGGACAAGAGACCCAGTACTTC.

The V call is TRBV4-2, the J call TRBJ2-7, with D possibly being TRBD2 (5 bases). This CDR3 has 15 residues. Looked up from germline, CDR1 is LGHNA and CDR2 is YNFKEQ. V was clipped by 0 bases and J by 3 bases, with 12 bases between them. DNA for the CDR3: TGTGCCAGCAGCCAAGAAGCCCGGGGTAGCTACGAGCAGTACTTC. This codes for CASSQEARGSYEQYF.